The 7 T cell receptor beta chains below all came from one sample that was sequenced in a study of T-cell reconstitution after alpha-beta-depleted transplantation in children. This sample's TCRbeta library carried unique molecular identifier barcodes. TCRdb re-called the PCR reads with MiXCR, one entry per CDR3 protein. This sample has around 670,000 distinct CDR3 sequences; around 13% occur once, and the top ten carry about 0.79%. The sample was PBMCs, taken before TCRalphabeta/CD19-depleted stem cell transplant. The origin of the receptors is a girl aged 2 to 10 with congenital amegakaryocytic thrombocytopenia, due to receive a stem cell transplant.

At least ten counts were recorded for this clonotype. The chain couples TRBV12-3 or TRBV12-4 to TRBJ2-3; D might be TRBD2 (5 bases). This CDR3 comprises 16 residues. V was trimmed by 7 bases and J by 2 bases, leaving 19 bases between them. This CDR3 is CASTSSVTILTDTQYF. In DNA form, the CDR3 reads TGTGCCAGCACCTCGTCGGTGACTATACTCACAGATACGCAGTATTTT.

There are a few counts of this clonotype. The chain links TRBV18 to TRBJ2-1; 12 bases map to TRBD2. The CDR3 covers 17 residues. J was trimmed by 9 bases and V by 4 bases; bases with no gene match: 13. Germline CDR1 and CDR2: KGHSH and LQKENI. CDR3 protein: CASSRIPGLAGVGEQFF. The CDR3 DNA sequence: TGTGCCAGCTCACGAATCCCGGGACTAGCGGGCGTGGGTGAGCAGTTCTTC.

This clonotype has at least ten counts. The rearrangement links TRBV7-8 to TRBJ2-7; D call uncertain. CDR1 is SGHVS and CDR2 is FQNEAQ in the germline V gene. V lost 6 bases and J 0 bases, leaving 9 bases between the germline ends. The CDR3 sequence is 13 residues long. CDR3 coding DNA: TGTGCCAGCAGTGATATAAGCTCCTACGAGCAGTACTTC. Protein: CASSDISSYEQYF.

The chain links TRBV19 to TRBJ2-2; D not certain. Germline V gene lookup returns CDR1 LNHDA and CDR2 SQIVND (reference sequence). This CDR3 contains 14 residues. V lost 9 bases and J 1 base, leaving 12 bases between the germline ends. The CDR3 DNA is TGTGCCAGCCAAAGACGGAGGAACACCGGGGAGCTGTTTTTT. Encoded protein: CASQRRRNTGELFF.

The J gene is TRBJ2-3, the V gene TRBV4-1; the D gene could be TRBD1 or TRBD2 (5 bases each). This CDR3 is built from 17 residues. Trimming removed 1 base from V and 0 bases from J, with 14 bases in between. Germline CDR1 reads MGHRA; CDR2 reads YSYEKL. CDR3 loop: CASSQGPVRDSTDTQYF. CDR3 coding DNA: TGCGCCAGCAGCCAAGGCCCGGTAAGGGACAGCACAGATACGCAGTATTTT.

This clonotype showed up many times. The chain couples TRBV21-1 to TRBJ2-7; the D call of TRBD2 is as the table states it, not checked on the DNA. TRBV21-1 represents a pseudogene. This CDR3 has 16 residues. The CDR3 DNA reads as TGTGCCAGCACTACAAAGGAAACGACTAGGCTCGACGAGCAGTACTTC. Translation: CASTTKETTRLDEQYF.

The V call is TRBV20-1, the J call TRBJ2-5; 11 bases fit TRBD2. The CDR3 has 16 residues. V was pared by 5 bases and J by 5 bases, with 13 bases of the junction left unmatched. The V gene's germline CDR1 is DFQATT and CDR2 SNEGSKA (reference sequence). CDR3 sequence: CSAPASLAGDRETQYF. In DNA, the CDR3 is TGCAGTGCTCCCGCGTCACTAGCGGGAGACCGGGAGACCCAGTACTTC.